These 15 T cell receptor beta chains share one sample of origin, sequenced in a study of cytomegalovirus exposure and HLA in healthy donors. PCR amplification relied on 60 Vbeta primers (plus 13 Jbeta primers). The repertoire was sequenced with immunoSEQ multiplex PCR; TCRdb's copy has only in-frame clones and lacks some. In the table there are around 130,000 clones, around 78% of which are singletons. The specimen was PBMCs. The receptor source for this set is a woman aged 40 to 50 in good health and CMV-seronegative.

The CDR3 protein is CASSSSGGADTQYF. CDR3 sequence (DNA): TGTGCCAGCAGTAGCAGCGGGGGGGCAGATACGCAGTATTTT. The chain has TRBV6-6 and TRBJ2-3, with 10 bases fitting TRBD2. Per the germline V gene, CDR1 is MNHNY and CDR2 is SVGAGI (reference sequence). There are 14 residues in the CDR3. The junction had 3 bases not matched to a gene; V was cut back by 5 bases and J by 4 bases.

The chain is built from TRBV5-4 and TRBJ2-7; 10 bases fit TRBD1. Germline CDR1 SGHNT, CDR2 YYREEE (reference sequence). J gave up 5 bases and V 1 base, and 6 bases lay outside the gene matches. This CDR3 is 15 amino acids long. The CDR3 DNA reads TGTGCCAGCAGCTTGCAAGGACAGGGGGTACACGAGCAGTACTTC. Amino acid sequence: CASSLQGQGVHEQYF.

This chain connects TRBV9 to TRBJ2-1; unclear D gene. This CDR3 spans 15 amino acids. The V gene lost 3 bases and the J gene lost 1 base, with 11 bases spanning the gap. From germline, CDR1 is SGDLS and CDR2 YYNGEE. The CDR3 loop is CASSASEQSYNEQFF. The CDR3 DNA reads TGTGCCAGCAGCGCATCGGAACAGTCCTACAATGAGCAGTTCTTC.

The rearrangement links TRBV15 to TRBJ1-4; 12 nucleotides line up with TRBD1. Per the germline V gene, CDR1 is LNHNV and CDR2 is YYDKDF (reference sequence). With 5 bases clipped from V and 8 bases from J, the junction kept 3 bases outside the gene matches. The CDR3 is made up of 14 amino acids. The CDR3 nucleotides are TGTGCCACCAGCCCGGGACAGGGGGCCGAAAAACTGTTTTTT. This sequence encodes CATSPGQGAEKLFF.

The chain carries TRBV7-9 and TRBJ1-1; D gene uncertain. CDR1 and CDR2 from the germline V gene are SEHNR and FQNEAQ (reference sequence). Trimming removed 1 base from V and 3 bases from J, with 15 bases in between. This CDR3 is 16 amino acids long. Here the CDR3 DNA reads TGTGCCAGCAGCTTAGACTTAGAACCGAGCTACACTGAAGCTTTCTTT. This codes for CASSLDLEPSYTEAFF.

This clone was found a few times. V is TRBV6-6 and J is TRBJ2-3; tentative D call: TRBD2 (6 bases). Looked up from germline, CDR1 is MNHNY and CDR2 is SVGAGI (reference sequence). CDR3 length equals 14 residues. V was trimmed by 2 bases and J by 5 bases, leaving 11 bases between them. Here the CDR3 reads CASSYGDLGDTQYF. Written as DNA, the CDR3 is TGTGCCAGCAGTTACGGGGACTTGGGAGATACGCAGTATTTT.

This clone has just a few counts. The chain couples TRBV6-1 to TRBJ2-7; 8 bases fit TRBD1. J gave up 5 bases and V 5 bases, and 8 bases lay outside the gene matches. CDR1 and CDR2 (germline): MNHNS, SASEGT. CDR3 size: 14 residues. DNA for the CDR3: TGTGCCAGCAGTCCAGGGGGCGCAGGCAACGAGCAGTACTTC. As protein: CASSPGGAGNEQYF.

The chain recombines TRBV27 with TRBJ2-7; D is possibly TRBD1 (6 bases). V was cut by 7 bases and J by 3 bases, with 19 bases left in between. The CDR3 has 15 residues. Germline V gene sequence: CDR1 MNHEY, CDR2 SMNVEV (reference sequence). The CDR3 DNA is TGTGCCAGCATTTCAGTTCGACAGGACATCTACGAGCAGTACTTC. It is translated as CASISVRQDIYEQYF.

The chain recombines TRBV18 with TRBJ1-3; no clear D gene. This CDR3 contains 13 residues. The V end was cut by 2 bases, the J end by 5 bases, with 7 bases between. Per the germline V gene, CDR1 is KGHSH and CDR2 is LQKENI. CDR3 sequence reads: CASSPGRRNTIYF. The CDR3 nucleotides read TGTGCCAGCTCACCAGGGAGGCGAAACACCATATATTTT.

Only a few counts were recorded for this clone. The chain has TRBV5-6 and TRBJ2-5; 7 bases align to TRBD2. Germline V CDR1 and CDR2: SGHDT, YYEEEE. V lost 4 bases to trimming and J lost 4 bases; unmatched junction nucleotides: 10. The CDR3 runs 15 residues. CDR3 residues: CASSINRGVPETQYF. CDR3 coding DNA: TGTGCCAGCAGCATTAATCGGGGGGTTCCAGAGACCCAGTACTTC.

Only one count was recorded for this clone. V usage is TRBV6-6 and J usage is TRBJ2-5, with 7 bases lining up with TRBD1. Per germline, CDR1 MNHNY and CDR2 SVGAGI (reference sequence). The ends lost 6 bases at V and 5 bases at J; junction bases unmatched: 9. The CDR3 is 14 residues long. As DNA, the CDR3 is TGTGCCAGCAGAAAGCAACAGGGGCAGGAGACCCAGTACTTC. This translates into CASRKQQGQETQYF.

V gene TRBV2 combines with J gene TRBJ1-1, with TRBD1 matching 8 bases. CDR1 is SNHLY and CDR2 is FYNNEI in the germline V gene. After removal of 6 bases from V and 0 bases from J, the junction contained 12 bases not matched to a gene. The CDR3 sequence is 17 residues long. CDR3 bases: TGTGCCAGCAGATACCCGGGACAGGATCTTATGAACACTGAAGCTTTCTTT. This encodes CASRYPGQDLMNTEAFF.

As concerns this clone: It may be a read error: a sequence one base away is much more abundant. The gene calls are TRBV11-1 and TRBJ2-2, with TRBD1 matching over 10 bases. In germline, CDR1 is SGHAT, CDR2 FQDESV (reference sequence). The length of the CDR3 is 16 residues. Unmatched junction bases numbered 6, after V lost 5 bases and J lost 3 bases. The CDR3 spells CASSAPGTGDTGELFF. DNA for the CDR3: TGTGCCAGCAGCGCCCCCGGGACAGGGGACACCGGGGAGCTGTTTTTT.

The CDR3 loop reads CASSLVNRPSYRGGTDTQYF. DNA of the CDR3: TGTGCCAGCAGCTTGGTGAACAGACCGTCATACAGGGGTGGGACAGATACGCAGTATTTT. The chain links TRBV5-4 to TRBJ2-3, with 7 positions matching TRBD1. With V trimmed by 0 bases and J by 3 bases, 19 bases remained unmatched. This CDR3 spans 20 amino acids. The V gene's germline CDR1 is SGHNT and CDR2 YYREEE (reference sequence).

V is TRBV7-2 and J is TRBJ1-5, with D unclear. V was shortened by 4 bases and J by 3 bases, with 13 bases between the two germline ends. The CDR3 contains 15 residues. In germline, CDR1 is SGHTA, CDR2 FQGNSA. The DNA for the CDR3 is TGTGCCAGCAGCTGGGCCTCAAGGAACAATCAGCCCCAGCATTTT. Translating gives CASSWASRNNQPQHF.